Listed below are T cell receptor beta chains from one sample, sequenced in a study of shared clonotypes between healthy human individuals. Generated by immunoSEQ multiplex PCR, the TCRdb table keeps only in-frame clones and is missing some. The sample includes 800,000 to 1,200,000 clones, around 82% of them seen just once. Specimen: memory CD4+ T cells from PBMCs. These receptors originate from a man aged 18 to 30 in good health. Some clones in this sample may be carry-over from other donors' samples. Both conserved end residues are part of each CDR3. D genes are given only for firm matches. The size of a clone is reported for some rows only, either as once, few or many, or as a class for expanded clones.

NA	TRBV4-2	NA	TRBJ2-3	TGTGCCAGCAGCCTCGGTCGGGGAGGCACAGATACGCAGTATTTT	CASSLGRGGTDTQYF
NA	TRBV7-9	NA	TRBJ2-2	TGTGCCAGCAGCTTAGTTTCTAACCTACCCACCGGGGAGCTGTTTTTT	CASSLVSNLPTGELFF
NA	TRBV27	NA	TRBJ2-1	TGTGCCAGCAGTTTGCGACAGTTAAGTAACAATGAGCAGTTCTTC	CASSLRQLSNNEQFF
NA	TRBV6-5	NA	TRBJ1-4	TGTGCCAGCGTGGCCCCGGGACCGTGGAAAGGAAAACTGTTTTTT	CASVAPGPWKGKLFF
few	TRBV28	NA	TRBJ2-7	TGTGCCAGCAGTTTATCTACTAGCTTGAGGGCCGAGCAGTACTTC	CASSLSTSLRAEQYF
NA	TRBV28	NA	TRBJ1-6	TGTGCCAGCAGTTTGACAGGCGCCGGTGGGGCCCTCCACTTT	CASSLTGAGGALHF
NA	TRBV5-1	NA	TRBJ2-1	TGCGCCAGCAGCTTGGGTCATGGGGGAGCAGACAATGAGCAGTTCTTC	CASSLGHGGADNEQFF
NA	TRBV19	TRBD1	TRBJ2-1	TGTGCCAGTAGACCTGACAGGGCCCTTTGGAATGAGCAGTTCTTC	CASRPDRALWNEQFF
NA	TRBV6-6	TRBD2	TRBJ2-1	TGTGCCAGCAGTTACTCGAGCGGGGCGTACAATGAGCAGTTCTTC	CASSYSSGAYNEQFF
NA	TRBV6-5	NA	TRBJ1-2	TGTGCCAGTCATAACGGATACTATGGCTACACCTTC	CASHNGYYGYTF
NA	TRBV30	NA	TRBJ2-3	TGTGCCTGGGACCGGGCTAGCCCGCAGTATTTT	CAWDRASPQYF
NA	TRBV5-1	NA	TRBJ2-7	TGCGCCAGCAGCTTGGAGGCAGGGGGGTACGAGCAGTACTTC	CASSLEAGGYEQYF
NA	TRBV2	NA	TRBJ1-5	TGTGCCAGCAGGGGACACCTAGCTGCTCAGCCCCAGCATTTT	CASRGHLAAQPQHF
NA	TRBV28	NA	TRBJ1-2	TGTGCCAGCAGTACCCTGGGGGGAACCATCTATGGCTACACCTTC	CASSTLGGTIYGYTF
NA	TRBV6-5	NA	TRBJ1-5	TGTGCCAGCAGTACTCAGGGCGGGGATCAGCCCCAGCATTTT	CASSTQGGDQPQHF
NA	TRBV6-5	NA	TRBJ1-1	TGTGCCAGCAGCACACACAGGGTTTCGAACACTGAAGCTTTCTTT	CASSTHRVSNTEAFF
once	TRBV11-3	NA	TRBJ2-2	TGTGCCAGCAGCTACACAGGGTCCGGGGAGCTGTTTTTT	CASSYTGSGELFF
NA	TRBV20-1	NA	TRBJ2-7	TGCAGTGTCCGCCGAGGGGGAGAGCAGTACTTC	CSVRRGGEQYF
NA	TRBV7-2	NA	TRBJ2-7	TGTGCCAGCAGCCCTAAGCGGGCAAGCTCCTACGAGCAGTACTTC	CASSPKRASSYEQYF
once	TRBV7-3	TRBD1	TRBJ1-1	TGTGCCAGCAGCAAACAGGGGGCGAACACTGAAGCTTTCTTT	CASSKQGANTEAFF
NA	TRBV29-1	NA	TRBJ2-3	TGCAGCGCCGACGAGGGAGATGATACGCAGTATTTT	CSADEGDDTQYF
NA	TRBV27	NA	TRBJ2-2	TGTGCCAGCAGTTTTTATACCGGCGGGGAGCTGTTTTTT	CASSFYTGGELFF
NA	TRBV7-3	TRBD2	TRBJ2-1	TGTGCCAGCAGCTTAACGACTAGCGGAAAGGGTGAGCAGTTCTTC	CASSLTTSGKGEQFF
NA	TRBV6-1	NA	TRBJ1-4	TGTGCCAGCAGTGAAGGTCTGTCCAGGGCGGATGAAAAACTGTTTTTT	CASSEGLSRADEKLFF
NA	TRBV27	NA	TRBJ1-5	TGTGCCAGCAGCATAGACAGAAATCAGCCCCAGCATTTT	CASSIDRNQPQHF
NA	TRBV6-8	TRBD2	TRBJ2-5	TGTGCCAGCAGTTTCGGACTAGCGGGAGGAGAGACCCAGTACTTC	CASSFGLAGGETQYF
NA	TRBV28	NA	TRBJ2-2	TGTGCCAGCAGTCCCCCGGGACATAAGGCCGGGGAGCTGTTTTTT	CASSPPGHKAGELFF
once	TRBV9	TRBD1	TRBJ2-5	TGTGCCAGCAGCGTAGACGGGACAGGGGAGGAGACCCAGTACTTC	CASSVDGTGEETQYF
NA	TRBV7-9	NA	TRBJ1-2	TGTGCCAGCAGCCCCCAAACCAGGGGTGTCTATGGCTACACCTTC	CASSPQTRGVYGYTF
NA	TRBV11-2	NA	TRBJ2-2	TGTGCCAGCAGCTTGAACCCGACGAACACCGGGGAGCTGTTTTTT	CASSLNPTNTGELFF
NA	TRBV5-5	NA	TRBJ1-2	TGTGCCAGCAGCCCCGGTTATTACTATGGCTACACCTTC	CASSPGYYYGYTF
NA	TRBV30	NA	TRBJ2-1	TGTGCCTGGGAGGTGGGGTTCGGTAGCTCCTACAATGAGCAGTTCTTC	CAWEVGFGSSYNEQFF
NA	TRBV9	NA	TRBJ1-4	TGTGCCAGCAGCGTAGGCGATACTAATGAAAAACTGTTTTTT	CASSVGDTNEKLFF
few	TRBV5-1	NA	TRBJ2-4	TGCGCCAGCAGCCCGGGCCAGGGACAAAACATTCAGTACTTC	CASSPGQGQNIQYF
once	TRBV15	NA	TRBJ2-1	TGTGCCACCAGCAGAGATGTGAGGGGAAGCAATGAGCAGTTCTTC	CATSRDVRGSNEQFF
NA	TRBV28	TRBD2	TRBJ2-1	TGTGCCAGCAGGTACGGACTAGCCTCCAATGAGCAGTTCTTC	CASRYGLASNEQFF
NA	TRBV5-4	TRBD2	TRBJ2-3	TGTGCCAGCAGCTTCCTCTTGGCGGGCGGGGGGACAGATACGCAGTATTTT	CASSFLLAGGGTDTQYF
NA	TRBV9	TRBD2	TRBJ2-1	TGTGCCAGCAGCGTAGGACTAGCGGGAACCGGTGAGCAGTTCTTC	CASSVGLAGTGEQFF
NA	TRBV6-6	NA	TRBJ1-5	TGTGCCAGCAGGTCAGGGAATCAGCCCCAGCATTTT	CASRSGNQPQHF
NA	TRBV28	NA	TRBJ2-7	TGTGCCAGCACCCTAGGCCCCCTTGGACGGGCGATATCCTACGAGCAGTACTTC	CASTLGPLGRAISYEQYF
NA	TRBV27	TRBD1	TRBJ2-6	TGTGCCAGCAGTCCGCACAGGGGGCGCTTGGTGTCTGGGGCCAACGTCCTGACTTTC	CASSPHRGRLVSGANVLTF
once	TRBV5-1	NA	TRBJ1-3	TGCGCCAGCAGCCCGGGGGGGTTCGGCTCTGGAAACACCATATATTTT	CASSPGGFGSGNTIYF
NA	TRBV10-3	NA	TRBJ2-4	TGTGCCATCAGTGTAACCGGGCTCGGAGACATTCAGTACTTC	CAISVTGLGDIQYF
NA	TRBV4-1	NA	TRBJ1-5	TGCGCCAGCAGCCGGGAACTCTGGGGCCCCCAGCATTTT	CASSRELWGPQHF
NA	TRBV28	NA	TRBJ1-2	TGTGCCAGCAGTTTATCCCGGAGCGGCGGCTACACCTTC	CASSLSRSGGYTF
NA	TRBV15	NA	TRBJ1-5	TGTGCCACCAGCAGAGTTTCAGGGGACCAGCCCCAGCATTTT	CATSRVSGDQPQHF
NA	TRBV2	NA	TRBJ1-4	TGTGCCAGCAGTCTACAGGAGAGTGAAAAACTGTTTTTT	CASSLQESEKLFF
NA	TRBV5-4	TRBD1	TRBJ1-1	TGTGCCAGCAGCTTGGCGCAGGGGGCGAACACTGAAGCTTTCTTT	CASSLAQGANTEAFF
once	TRBV6-5	NA	TRBJ1-5	TGTGCCAGCACCTTAAAGATCGGGCAGCCCCAGCATTTT	CASTLKIGQPQHF
few	TRBV6-8	NA	TRBJ2-7	TGTGCCAGCAGTTACACAGGACCGCAGGGGCGGCGACCCTACGAGCAGTACTTC	CASSYTGPQGRRPYEQYF